This T cell receptor beta chain is from a study of blood T cell repertoires in COVID-19. Study overall: The cDNA or gDNA used as material had been derived from T cells, B-cell-depleted T cells, or PBMCs.

Clones were read by immunoSEQ multiplex PCR, and TCRdb kept only the in-frame ones, dropping some. The sample has around 330,000 clones, approximately 88% seen once. From germline, CDR1 is LGHNA and CDR2 YNFKEQ. CDR3 length: 18 amino acids. The V and J ends lost 1 base and 2 bases, in that order; junction bases with no gene match: 12. This clonotype was obtained from a woman younger than 45 with COVID-19, enrolled during active disease. The sample comprised peripheral blood. This chain joins TRBV4-2 and TRBJ2-5, with 8 positions matching TRBD2. The CDR3 DNA reads TGTGCCAGCAGCCAAGCCCCCGGAGGCGGGGGGACTCAAGAGACCCAGTACTTC. Translating it yields CASSQAPGGGGTQETQYF.